Listed below are T cell receptor beta chains from one sample, sequenced in a study of shared clonotypes between healthy human individuals. Some clones are missing from TCRdb's copy, which holds only in-frame ones; the method was immunoSEQ multiplex PCR. The top ten clones hold 1.5% of a sample with about 1 million clones, more than 65% of them seen once. Input material: memory CD4+ T cells sorted from blood. Receptors were obtained from a man aged 18 to 30 in good health. The CDR3 runs from the conserved cysteine through the conserved F or W.

TRBV6-6	13	CASSYSTNTEAFF
TRBV5-4	13	CASSSDRATEAFF
TRBV9	13	CASSTPQGYGYTF
TRBV6-1	13	CASSEEGSDTQYF
TRBV29-1	13	CSVPGRMNTEAFF
TRBV5-1	14	CASSLGQGPDTQYF
TRBV19	18	CASSPVGQGKSNTGELFF
TRBV27	14	CASSSRGVGYGYTF
TRBV5-1	13	CASSSGDTGELFF
TRBV10-1	14	CASSESTLTGELFF
TRBV10-3	14	CAISDSGTEETQYF
TRBV12-2	10	CASRAGDGHF
TRBV5-6	14	CASSILFRTGEQYF
TRBV9	11	CASSKGTEQFF
TRBV9	11	CASGEGGTIYF
TRBV18	13	CASSPTVNTEAFF
TRBV7-2	20	CASSSAPGTSGKLAKNIQYF
TRBV30	12	CAWTHLGGGYTF